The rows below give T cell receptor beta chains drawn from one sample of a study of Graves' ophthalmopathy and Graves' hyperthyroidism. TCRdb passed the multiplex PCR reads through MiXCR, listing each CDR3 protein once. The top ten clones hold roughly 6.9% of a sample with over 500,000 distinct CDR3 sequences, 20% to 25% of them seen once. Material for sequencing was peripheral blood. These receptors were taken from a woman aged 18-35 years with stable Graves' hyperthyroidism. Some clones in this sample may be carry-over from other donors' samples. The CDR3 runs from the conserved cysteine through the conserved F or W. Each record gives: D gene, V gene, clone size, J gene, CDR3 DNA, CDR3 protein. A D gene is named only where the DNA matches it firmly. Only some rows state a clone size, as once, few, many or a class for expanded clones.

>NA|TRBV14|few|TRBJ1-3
TGTGCCAGCAGCCCCAATTTAGGAGCCTCTGGAAACACCATATATTTT
CASSPNLGASGNTIYF
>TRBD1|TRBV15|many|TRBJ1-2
TGTGCCACCAGCAGAGCAGGGGGCGGCTACACCTTC
CATSRAGGGYTF
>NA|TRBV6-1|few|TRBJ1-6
TGTGCCAGCAGTGTACGAGTCTCACCCCTCCACTTT
CASSVRVSPLHF
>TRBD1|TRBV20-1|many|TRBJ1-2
TGCAGTGCTAGAGACAGGGACAGTACTCGACACAACTATGGCTACACCTTC
CSARDRDSTRHNYGYTF
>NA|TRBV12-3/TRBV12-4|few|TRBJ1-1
TGTTCCAGCAGTCCGGGGGGGCCTGAAGCTTTCTTT
CSSSPGGPEAFF
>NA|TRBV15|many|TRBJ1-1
TGTGCCACCAGCAGAGATTGGGGAGGGTTCATGAACACTGAAGCTTTCTTT
CATSRDWGGFMNTEAFF
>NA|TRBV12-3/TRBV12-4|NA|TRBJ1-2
TGTGCCAGCAGTCCACGGCCTAACTATGGCTACACCTTC
CASSPRPNYGYTF
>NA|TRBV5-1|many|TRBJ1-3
TGCGCCAGCAGCGACGGAGGTAACTCTGGAAACACCATATATTTT
CASSDGGNSGNTIYF
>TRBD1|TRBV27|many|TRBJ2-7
TGTGCCAGCAGTCCAGACAGGGGGACCTACGAGCAGTACTTC
CASSPDRGTYEQYF
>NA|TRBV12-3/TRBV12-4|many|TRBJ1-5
TGTGCCAGCAGTTTTGGAGGGCTTCGCAATCAGCCCCAGCATTTT
CASSFGGLRNQPQHF
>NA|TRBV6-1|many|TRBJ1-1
TGTGCCAGCAGTGAAGCGCGGGGATGGAACACTGAAGCTTTCTTT
CASSEARGWNTEAFF
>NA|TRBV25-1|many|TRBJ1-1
TGTGCCAGCAGTGAATTGGGGGGTTGGAGCACTGAAGCTTTCTTT
CASSELGGWSTEAFF
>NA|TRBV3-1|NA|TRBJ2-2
TGTGCCAGCAGCCACCCCACCTCCACCGGGGAGCTGTTTTTT
CASSHPTSTGELFF
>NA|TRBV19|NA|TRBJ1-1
TGTGCCAGTAGTCCCCGGGCAGGGATTCAGGCTGAAGCTTTCTTT
CASSPRAGIQAEAFF
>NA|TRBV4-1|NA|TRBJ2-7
TGCGCCAGCAGCCAAGGGGGGTTCTCCTACGAGCAGTACTTC
CASSQGGFSYEQYF
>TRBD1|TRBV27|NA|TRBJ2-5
TGTGCCAGCAGTGAATATGGACAGGGTCAGACCCAGTACTTC
CASSEYGQGQTQYF
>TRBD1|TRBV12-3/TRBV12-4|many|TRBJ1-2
TGTGCCACCTACTCGGGACAGCATAACTATGGCTACACCTTC
CATYSGQHNYGYTF
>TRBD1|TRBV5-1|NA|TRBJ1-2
TGCGCCAGCAGCTTGGCACAGGGGGCTCCCTATGGCTACACCTTC
CASSLAQGAPYGYTF
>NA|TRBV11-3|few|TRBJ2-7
TGTGCCAGCAGCTTAGGTTGGCCGGGACCTTACGAGCAGTACTTC
CASSLGWPGPYEQYF
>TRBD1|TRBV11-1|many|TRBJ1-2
TGTGCCAGCAGCTCCGGGCGCCCTGGACAGGGGTACTATGGCTACACCTTC
CASSSGRPGQGYYGYTF
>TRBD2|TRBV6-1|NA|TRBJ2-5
TGTGCCAGCAGTGGAGGGTGGCGGGGGGGGTTCAAAGAGACCCAGTACTTC
CASSGGWRGGFKETQYF
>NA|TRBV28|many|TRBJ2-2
TGTGCCAGCAGTTTAGACCCGGACACCGGGGAGCTGTTTTTT
CASSLDPDTGELFF
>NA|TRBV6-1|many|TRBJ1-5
TGTGCCAGCAGTCCCTCATATAGCAATCAGCCCCAGCATTTT
CASSPSYSNQPQHF
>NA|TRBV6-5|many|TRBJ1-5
TGTGCCAGCAGTTACACCGACGACAGCAATCAGCCCCAGCATTTT
CASSYTDDSNQPQHF
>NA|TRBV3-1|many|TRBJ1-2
TGTGCCAGCAGCCGAGTGGGAGGGGGCTACACCTTC
CASSRVGGGYTF
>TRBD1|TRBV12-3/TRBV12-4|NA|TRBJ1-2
TGTGCCAGCAAGGGGACAGGGGGATATGGCTACACCTTC
CASKGTGGYGYTF
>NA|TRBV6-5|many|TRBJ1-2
TGTGCCAGCACTAACGGGGCCTGGGGCTATGGCTACACCTTC
CASTNGAWGYGYTF
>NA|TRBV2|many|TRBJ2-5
TGTGCCAGCACTACCTACTCTAATTCGTACCAAGAGACCCAGTACTTC
CASTTYSNSYQETQYF
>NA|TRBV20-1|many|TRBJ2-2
TGCAGTGCTAGTGGGGGCTTAGCTAACACCGGGGAGCTGTTTTTT
CSASGGLANTGELFF
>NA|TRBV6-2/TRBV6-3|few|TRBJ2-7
TGTGCCAGCAGTTACGGGGAATCCTACGAGCAGTACTTC
CASSYGESYEQYF
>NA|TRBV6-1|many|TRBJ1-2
TGTGCCAGCGTATTTTACGCTAACTATGGCTACACCTTC
CASVFYANYGYTF
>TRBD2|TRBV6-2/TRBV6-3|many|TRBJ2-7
TGTGCCAGCAGTTATTCGGCAGCGGGAGTACGGTACGAGCAGTACTTC
CASSYSAAGVRYEQYF
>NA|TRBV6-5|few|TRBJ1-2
TGTGCCAGCAGTTACTCGGAAGGGAGGGTTGATGGCTACACCTTC
CASSYSEGRVDGYTF
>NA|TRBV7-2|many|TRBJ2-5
TGTGCCAGCAGCCGCTTGGGACAACAAGAGACCCAGTACTTC
CASSRLGQQETQYF